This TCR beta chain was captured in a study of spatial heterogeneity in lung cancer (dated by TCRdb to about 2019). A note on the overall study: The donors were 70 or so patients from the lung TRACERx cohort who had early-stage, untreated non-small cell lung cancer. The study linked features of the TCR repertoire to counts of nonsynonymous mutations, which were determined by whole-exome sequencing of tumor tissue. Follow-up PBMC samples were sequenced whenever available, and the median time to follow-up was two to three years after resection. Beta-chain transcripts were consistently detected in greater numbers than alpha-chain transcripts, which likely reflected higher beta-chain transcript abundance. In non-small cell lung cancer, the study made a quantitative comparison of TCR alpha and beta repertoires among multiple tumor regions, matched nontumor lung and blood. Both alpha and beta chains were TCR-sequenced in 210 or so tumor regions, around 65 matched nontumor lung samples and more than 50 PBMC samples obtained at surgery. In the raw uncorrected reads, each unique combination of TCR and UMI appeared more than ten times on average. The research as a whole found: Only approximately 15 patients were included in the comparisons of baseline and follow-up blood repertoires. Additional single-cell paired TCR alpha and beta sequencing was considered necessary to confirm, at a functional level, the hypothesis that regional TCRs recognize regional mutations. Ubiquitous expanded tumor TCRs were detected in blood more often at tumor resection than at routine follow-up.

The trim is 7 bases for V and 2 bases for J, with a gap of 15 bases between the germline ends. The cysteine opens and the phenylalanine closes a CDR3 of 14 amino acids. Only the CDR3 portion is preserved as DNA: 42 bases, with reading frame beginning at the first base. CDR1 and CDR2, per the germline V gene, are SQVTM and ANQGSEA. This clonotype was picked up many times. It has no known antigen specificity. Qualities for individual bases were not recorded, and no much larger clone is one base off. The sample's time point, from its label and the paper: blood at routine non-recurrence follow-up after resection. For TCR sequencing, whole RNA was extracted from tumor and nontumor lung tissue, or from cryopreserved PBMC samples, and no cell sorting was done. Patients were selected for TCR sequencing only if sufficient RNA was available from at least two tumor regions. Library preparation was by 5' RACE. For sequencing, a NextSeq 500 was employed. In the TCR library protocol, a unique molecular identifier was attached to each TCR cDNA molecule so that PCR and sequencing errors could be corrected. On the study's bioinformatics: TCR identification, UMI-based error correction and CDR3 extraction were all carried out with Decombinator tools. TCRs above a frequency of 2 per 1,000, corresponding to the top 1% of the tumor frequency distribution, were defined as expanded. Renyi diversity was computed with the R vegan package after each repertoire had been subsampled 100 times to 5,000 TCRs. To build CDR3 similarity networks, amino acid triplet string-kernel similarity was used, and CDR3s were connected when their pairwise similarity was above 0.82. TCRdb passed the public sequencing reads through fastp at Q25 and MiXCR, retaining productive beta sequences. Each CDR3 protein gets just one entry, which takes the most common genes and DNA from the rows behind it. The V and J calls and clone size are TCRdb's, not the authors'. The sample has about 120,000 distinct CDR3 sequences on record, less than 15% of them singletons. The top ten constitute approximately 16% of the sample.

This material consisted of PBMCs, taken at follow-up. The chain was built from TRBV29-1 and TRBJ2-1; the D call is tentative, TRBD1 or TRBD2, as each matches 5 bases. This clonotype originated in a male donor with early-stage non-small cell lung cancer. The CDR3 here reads CSALRDPTYNEQFF. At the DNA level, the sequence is TGCAGCGCTCTCCGGGACCCTACCTACAATGAGCAGTTCTTC.